These T cell receptor beta chains were read from a single sample in a study of OX40 agonist ivuxolimab in advanced cancers. Produced via immunoSEQ multiplex PCR; TCRdb's table is partial and in-frame only. The table has about 22,000 clones, 84% seen once. The material sequenced was CD4+ or CD8+ T cells sorted from blood, taken in a trial of the OX40 agonist ivuxolimab. These receptors came from an adult with an advanced solid tumor such as melanoma, head and neck, liver or kidney cancer. Both conserved end residues are part of each CDR3. The D gene is left open where the match is weak. Size tells how often a clone was seen (once, few, many) or the class of an expanded clone, and some rows leave it out.

j_gene	d_gene	v_gene	abundance	CDR3aa	CDR3nt
TRBJ1-1	NA	TRBV2	NA	CASISSTGQMNTEAFF	TGTGCCAGCATCTCGTCTACCGGACAGATGAACACTGAAGCTTTCTTT
TRBJ1-5	NA	TRBV6-1	NA	CASSARADRPLSPNQPQHF	TGTGCCAGCAGTGCCCGGGCTGACAGGCCCCTTTCCCCCAATCAGCCCCAGCATTTT
TRBJ2-2	NA	TRBV19	NA	CATSPRRASTGELFF	TGTGCCACTTCCCCCAGGCGGGCATCCACCGGGGAGCTGTTTTTT
TRBJ2-2	NA	TRBV9	NA	CASSEGLTNTGELFF	TGTGCCAGCAGCGAAGGACTAACAAACACCGGGGAGCTGTTTTTT
TRBJ1-2	NA	TRBV5-1	once	CASSSPGKSVSPNYGYTF	TGCGCCAGCAGTTCACCAGGGAAGTCGGTCTCACCTAACTATGGCTACACCTTC
TRBJ2-5	TRBD2	TRBV2	NA	CASSETGAGVGETQYF	TGTGCCAGCAGTGAAACCGGAGCGGGAGTTGGGGAGACCCAGTACTTC
TRBJ2-3	TRBD2	TRBV13	NA	CASSSPEGGAGVYTDTQYF	TGTGCCAGCAGCTCTCCCGAAGGGGGAGCGGGGGTGTACACAGATACGCAGTATTTT
TRBJ2-1	NA	TRBV6-1	NA	CASREGGTDNEQFF	TGTGCCAGCAGGGAGGGGGGCACGGACAATGAGCAGTTCTTC
TRBJ1-2	TRBD1	TRBV7-6	NA	CASSLGQGYGYTF	TGTGCCAGCAGCTTGGGACAGGGCTATGGCTACACCTTC
TRBJ1-1	TRBD1	TRBV6-6	NA	CASSYVDRESAEAFF	TGTGCCAGCAGTTACGTGGACAGGGAGAGCGCTGAAGCTTTCTTT
TRBJ2-1	TRBD2	TRBV6-5	NA	CASSYPAGGDDEQFF	TGTGCCAGCAGTTACCCAGCGGGGGGAGACGATGAGCAGTTCTTC
TRBJ2-5	TRBD2	TRBV28	NA	CASCKGLAEQETQYF	TGTGCCAGCTGCAAAGGACTAGCGGAACAAGAGACCCAGTACTTC
TRBJ2-1	TRBD1	TRBV27	NA	CASSLGQGLREQFF	TGTGCCAGCAGTTTAGGACAGGGGCTTCGTGAGCAGTTCTTC
TRBJ2-3	TRBD1	TRBV7-9	NA	CASSFPGQGGTDTQYF	TGTGCCAGCAGCTTCCCAGGACAGGGCGGGACAGATACGCAGTATTTT
TRBJ1-1	NA	TRBV19	NA	CASSIVQGREAFF	TGTGCCAGTAGTATAGTTCAGGGGCGTGAAGCTTTCTTT
TRBJ2-7	TRBD1	TRBV27	NA	CASSEGQGAGEQYF	TGTGCCAGCAGTGAAGGGCAGGGGGCCGGCGAGCAGTACTTC
TRBJ2-7	NA	TRBV9	NA	CASSPPSYEQYF	TGTGCCAGCAGCCCCCCCTCATACGAGCAGTACTTC